Described below is a single T cell receptor (beta chain) sequence and its context. Antigen unknown. Time point noted: week 23, last vaccination. Vaccinated patients received 300 ug of mutant IDH1 20-mer peptide per dose, with topical imiquimod. This sample is drawn from a study of a mutant IDH1 vaccine in newly diagnosed glioma. At the level of the study: Across weeks 1, 3, 5, 7, 11, 15, 19 and 23, patients received a vaccination each time, eight in all. It was radiotherapy, temozolomide, or both that patients received previously, with most receiving both. Vaccines were begun 4-6 weeks after radiotherapy alone, or with temozolomide cycles.

The CDR3 runs to 12 residues. Per the germline V gene, CDR1 is KGHSH and CDR2 is LQKENI. The V gene lost 6 bases and the J gene lost 6 bases, with 9 bases spanning the gap. General study results and limits: Vaccination induced immune responses in approximately 93% of patients.

Here immunoSEQ multiplex PCR was the method, and the copy in TCRdb shows in-frame clones only, minus some. Of roughly 60,000 clones in the sample, about 85% were seen once. The rearrangement joins TRBV18 to TRBJ2-1, with D hard to call. This clonotype originated in a man aged 25 to 40 with glioma. Sequences were derived from PBMCs, sampled from a glioma patient whose treatment included an IDH1 peptide vaccine. The CDR3 DNA sequence: TGTGCCAGCTCGACGTCCGGCAATGAGCAGTTCTTC. This gives the protein CASSTSGNEQFF.